Shown below are 29 T cell receptor beta chains from a single sample sequenced in a study of blood T cell repertoires in COVID-19. The assay was immunoSEQ multiplex PCR, and TCRdb's table has in-frame clones only and misses some. Seen here are approximately 70,000 clones, about nine tenths observed once, and the top ten hold approximately 10%. The sequencing sample was made of peripheral blood. These receptors were taken from a man aged 65 to 79 with active or convalescent COVID-19.

This clone was seen once. The chain couples TRBV7-9 to TRBJ2-1; 8 nucleotides match TRBD1. The V segment lost 2 bases and the J segment 4 bases; nucleotides outside the gene matches: 1. CDR1 is SEHNR, CDR2 FQNEAQ, per germline (reference sequence). The CDR3 is 14 amino acids. The CDR3 sequence: CASSLQGAYNEQFF. The CDR3 coding sequence is TGTGCCAGCAGCTTACAGGGGGCTTACAATGAGCAGTTCTTC.

This chain links TRBV6-1 with TRBJ2-3, with TRBD2 identical over 9 bases. The length of the CDR3 is 13 residues. Germline trimming cut 3 bases from V and 11 bases from J; bases unmatched to any gene: 6. CDR1 and CDR2 from the germline V gene are MNHNS and SASEGT. CDR3 coding DNA: TGTGCCAGCAGTGAGGATAGCGGGAGTAGGCAGTATTTT. It is translated as CASSEDSGSRQYF.

V is TRBV6-2 or TRBV6-3 and J is TRBJ1-2; no clear D gene. Trimming stripped 2 bases from V and 4 bases from J, with 17 bases between. CDR3 length: 16 amino acids. CDR1 and CDR2 from the germline V gene are MNHEY and SVGEGT. The CDR3 bases are TGTGCCAGCAGTTACGGCCTGCGGGGAGACGGCTATGGCTACACCTTC. It specifies CASSYGLRGDGYGYTF.

The chain uses TRBV19 and TRBJ2-6; D call uncertain. Germline loops: CDR1 LNHDA, CDR2 SQIVND (reference sequence). The CDR3 covers 15 residues. Trimming pared 3 bases from V and 2 bases from J, leaving 8 bases between. The CDR3 DNA sequence: TGTGCCAGTAGTATTACGTCGGCTGGGGCCAACGTCCTGACTTTC. The encoded protein is CASSITSAGANVLTF.

This chain connects TRBV5-5 to TRBJ1-4; TRBD1 is a possible D gene (5 bases). The germline V gene has CDR1 SGHKS and CDR2 YYEKEE (reference sequence). V was clipped by 0 bases and J by 7 bases, with 13 bases between them. This CDR3 spans 15 amino acids. The chain's CDR3 is CASSLVGGIIEKLFF. The CDR3 DNA is TGTGCCAGCAGCTTGGTTGGGGGGATCATTGAAAAACTGTTTTTT.

This rearrangement joins TRBV7-3 to TRBJ1-1, with D unclear. The CDR3 has 15 amino acids. Looked up from germline, CDR1 is SGHTA and CDR2 is FQGTGA. The ends were cut back, 0 bases at V and 1 base at J, with 9 bases in the middle. The CDR3, as DNA: TGTGCCAGCAGCTTAACCTCGTCTCCGAACACTGAAGCTTTCTTT. This translates into CASSLTSSPNTEAFF.

V usage is TRBV7-9 and J usage is TRBJ2-5, with D perhaps TRBD1 (6 bases). V was clipped by 5 bases and J by 5 bases, with 9 bases between them. CDR1 is SEHNR and CDR2 is FQNEAQ in the germline V gene (reference sequence). The CDR3 extends over 12 amino acids. The CDR3 DNA is TGTGCCAGCAGCCCTAGGGGGGAGACCCAGTACTTC. It yields the protein CASSPRGETQYF.

The J gene is TRBJ1-1, the V gene TRBV5-1; D remains ambiguous. CDR1 SGHRS and CDR2 YFSETQ come from the germline V gene. Between the trimmed V and J ends, which lost 0 bases and 4 bases, there was a span of 7 bases. The CDR3 is 13 amino acids. For the CDR3, the DNA is TGCGCCAGCAGCTTGGAACCAGGCACTGAAGCTTTCTTT. Residues: CASSLEPGTEAFF.

This rearrangement joins TRBV3-1 (or the pseudogene TRBV3-2) to TRBJ1-2; no clear D. V lost 1 base, J lost 8 bases, and 23 bases lay in between. CDR3 length equals 17 residues. Germline CDR1 reads LGHDT; CDR2 reads YNNKEL (reference sequence). The CDR3 nucleotides read TGTGCCAGCAGCCAAGTAGGAGGTGTTGGGCGTTCGGGGGGCTACACCTTC. Protein: CASSQVGGVGRSGGYTF.

The gene calls are TRBV15 and TRBJ2-5; D remains ambiguous. V was shortened by 1 base and J by 5 bases, with 11 bases between the two germline ends. CDR1 LNHNV and CDR2 YYDKDF come from the germline V gene (reference sequence). The CDR3 is made up of 14 amino acids. The CDR3 coding sequence is TGTGCCACCAGCAGAGGCGCGTGGGCGGAGACCCAGTACTTC. The encoded protein is CATSRGAWAETQYF.

This rearrangement joins TRBV6-4 to TRBJ2-3; TRBD2 aligns across 13 bases. CDR1 and CDR2 from the germline V gene are MRHNA and SNTAGT. This CDR3 contains 15 residues. The junction had 1 base not matched to a gene; V was cut back by 4 bases and J by 3 bases. The CDR3 loop is CASSVGLAGTDTQYF. The DNA of the CDR3 is TGTGCCAGCAGTGTGGGACTAGCGGGGACAGATACGCAGTATTTT.

The CDR3 sequence: CASSLAARRGSPLHF. The CDR3, as DNA: TGCGCCAGCAGCTTGGCGGCACGGAGAGGTTCACCCCTCCACTTT. The V and J genes are TRBV5-1 and TRBJ1-6, with D unresolved. Per germline, CDR1 SGHRS and CDR2 YFSETQ. The CDR3 length is 15 residues. V was trimmed by 0 bases and J by 9 bases, leaving 13 bases between them. The full variable domain, with the rest looked up from reference TRBV5-1 and TRBJ1-6, is KAGVTQTPRYLIKTRGQQVTLSCSPISGHRSVSWYQQTPGQGLQFLFEYFSETQRNKGNFPGRFSGRQFSNSRSEMNVSTLELGDSALYLCASSLAARRGSPLHFGNGTRLTVT.

The chain employs TRBV27 and TRBJ1-3; D gene ambiguous. The CDR3 runs to 15 residues. Germline-derived CDR1 and CDR2 are MNHEY and SMNVEV (reference sequence). The V end lost 7 bases, the J end lost 0 bases, and 13 bases lay between the germline ends. The CDR3 bases are TGTGCCAGCATGAGGGCCCGGAACTCTGGAAACACCATATATTTT. Encoded protein: CASMRARNSGNTIYF.

The chain is built from TRBV28 and TRBJ1-2, with TRBD1 identical over 10 bases. CDR3 length equals 14 residues. J gave up 8 bases and V 7 bases, and 10 bases lay outside the gene matches. Germline-derived CDR1 and CDR2 are MDHEN and SYDVKM. This CDR3 is CASTTPGTGVGYTF. DNA for the CDR3: TGTGCCAGCACTACCCCCGGGACAGGGGTGGGCTACACCTTC.

V usage is TRBV6-2 or TRBV6-3 and J usage is TRBJ1-5; D may be TRBD1 (6 bases). Germline loops: CDR1 MNHEY, CDR2 SVGEGT. Trimming removed 2 bases at V and 0 bases at J, with 17 bases between. This CDR3 comprises 18 residues. CDR3 in amino acids: CASSYPPNRVYSNQPQHF. The CDR3 nucleotides are TGTGCCAGCAGTTACCCCCCGAACAGGGTCTATAGCAATCAGCCCCAGCATTTT.

This chain joins TRBV5-1 and TRBJ1-1; 9 positions match TRBD1. The germline CDR1 and CDR2 sequences are SGHRS and YFSETQ. Trimming removed 3 bases from V and 7 bases from J; junction bases left unmatched: 10. CDR3 length: 15 amino acids. CDR3 DNA sequence: TGCGCCAGCAGCTGGGGGACAGGGAGATTCGGTGAAGCTTTCTTT. Encoded protein: CASSWGTGRFGEAFF. The full variable domain, with the rest looked up from reference TRBV5-1 and TRBJ1-1, is KAGVTQTPRYLIKTRGQQVTLSCSPISGHRSVSWYQQTPGQGLQFLFEYFSETQRNKGNFPGRFSGRQFSNSRSEMNVSTLELGDSALYLCASSWGTGRFGEAFFGQGTRLTVV.

The chain joins TRBV6-5 to TRBJ2-4; TRBD2 is a possible D gene (6 bases). In germline, CDR1 is MNHEY, CDR2 SVGAGI. The CDR3 has 13 residues. The ends were cut back, 4 bases at V and 8 bases at J, with 12 bases in the middle. CDR3 in amino acids: CASSFGGMDIQYF. The CDR3 DNA sequence: TGTGCCAGCAGTTTTGGAGGGATGGACATTCAGTACTTC.

This clone was seen a single time. V and J are TRBV5-5 and TRBJ2-7, with a possible D match to TRBD1 (5 bases). CDR3 length equals 16 residues. Trimming removed 0 bases at V and 0 bases at J, with 13 bases between. Germline assignment: CDR1 SGHKS and CDR2 YYEKEE (reference sequence). In DNA form, the CDR3 reads TGTGCCAGCAGCTTGGGGGTCCGGACAACCTCCTACGAGCAGTACTTC. This sequence encodes CASSLGVRTTSYEQYF.

The chain links TRBV10-3 to TRBJ1-5, with TRBD1 as a possible D gene (5 bases). The germline gives CDR1 ENHRY, CDR2 SYGVKD. This CDR3 spans 12 amino acids. The germline V and J ends were trimmed by 6 bases and 5 bases, with 8 bases remaining between them. CDR3 region: CAISDRYQPQHF. Written as DNA, the CDR3 is TGTGCCATCAGCGACAGATATCAGCCCCAGCATTTT.

The genes are TRBV28 and TRBJ1-2, with D maybe TRBD1 (6 bases). Germline V gives CDR1 MDHEN, CDR2 SYDVKM. CDR3 length: 16 residues. Trimming cost V 8 bases and J 5 bases, with 24 bases left between them. The CDR3 DNA is TGTGCCAGCTCCACGGGGGGGGCCCCGAACCTTTATGGCTACACCTTC. As protein: CASSTGGAPNLYGYTF.

The chain couples TRBV2 to TRBJ1-5; D is unclear. Looked up from germline, CDR1 is SNHLY and CDR2 is FYNNEI. CDR3 length: 15 amino acids. V was pared by 5 bases and J by 4 bases, with 15 bases between. The CDR3 here is CASSRSAFGNQPQHF. DNA of the CDR3: TGTGCCAGCAGTCGAAGCGCTTTCGGGAATCAGCCCCAGCATTTT.

The chain carries TRBV15 and TRBJ1-1, with D uncertain. The CDR3 length is 14 residues. Germline CDR1 and CDR2: LNHNV and YYDKDF (reference sequence). Trimming took off 4 bases at V and 0 bases at J, with 9 bases between the two ends. The CDR3 loop is CATSTDRMNTEAFF. The CDR3 DNA reads as TGTGCCACCAGCACAGATAGAATGAACACTGAAGCTTTCTTT.

The chain employs TRBV2 and TRBJ1-5; 8 nucleotides line up with TRBD1. Trimming took 3 bases from V and 6 from J; bases not matched to a gene: 10. CDR3 length: 16 residues. Germline values: CDR1 SNHLY, CDR2 FYNNEI. This CDR3 reads CASSDSQTGAGQPQHF. The CDR3 nucleotides read TGTGCCAGCAGTGATTCCCAGACAGGGGCGGGTCAGCCCCAGCATTTT.

This sequence joins TRBV30 and TRBJ2-2; the D is unclear. CDR3 length: 12 amino acids. Trimming pared 0 bases from V and 5 bases from J, leaving 4 bases between. CDR1 is GTSNPN and CDR2 is SVGIG in the germline V gene (reference sequence). CDR3 in amino acids: CAWSVSTGELFF. The CDR3 DNA reads as TGTGCCTGGAGTGTGTCGACCGGGGAGCTGTTTTTT.

The gene calls are TRBV6-6 and TRBJ1-5, with D tentatively TRBD1 (5 bases). V was trimmed by 8 bases and J by 5 bases, leaving 10 bases between them. Per the germline V gene, CDR1 is MNHNY and CDR2 is SVGAGI (reference sequence). The CDR3 runs to 12 residues. The chain's CDR3 is CASGWGDQPQHF. CDR3 sequence (DNA): TGTGCCAGCGGCTGGGGGGATCAGCCCCAGCATTTT.

V usage is TRBV28 and J usage is TRBJ1-1; D gene unclear. Germline V gene lookup returns CDR1 MDHEN and CDR2 SYDVKM. Trimming took off 6 bases at V and 8 bases at J, with 7 bases between the two ends. The CDR3 spans 10 residues. Here the CDR3 reads CASSSREAFF. DNA of the CDR3: TGTGCCAGCAGCTCTAGGGAAGCTTTCTTT.

The chain carries TRBV19 and TRBJ1-2; D unclear. CDR3 length equals 10 residues. In germline, CDR1 is LNHDA, CDR2 SQIVND (reference sequence). V was shortened by 5 bases and J by 7 bases, with 5 bases between the two germline ends. CDR3 in amino acids: CASSAGGYTF. Here the CDR3 DNA reads TGTGCCAGTAGTGCCGGTGGCTACACCTTC.

Here the CDR3 reads CASSPPSGRYNEQFF. As DNA, the CDR3 is TGTGCCAGCAGTCCCCCTAGCGGGAGGTACAATGAGCAGTTCTTC. The chain combines TRBV6-5 with TRBJ2-1, with 11 bases that match TRBD2. The junction had 4 bases not matched to a gene; V was cut back by 5 bases and J by 4 bases. Germline V gene lookup returns CDR1 MNHEY and CDR2 SVGAGI. This CDR3 has 15 residues.

This sequence joins TRBV6-5 and TRBJ2-7, with D tentatively TRBD2 (6 bases). CDR3 length: 15 amino acids. Germline V CDR1 and CDR2: MNHEY, SVGAGI. With 0 bases removed from V and 1 base from J, the gap between germline ends came to 10 bases. In DNA form, the CDR3 reads TGTGCCAGCAGTTACTCGACAGCGGGTTCCTACGAGCAGTACTTC. It specifies CASSYSTAGSYEQYF.